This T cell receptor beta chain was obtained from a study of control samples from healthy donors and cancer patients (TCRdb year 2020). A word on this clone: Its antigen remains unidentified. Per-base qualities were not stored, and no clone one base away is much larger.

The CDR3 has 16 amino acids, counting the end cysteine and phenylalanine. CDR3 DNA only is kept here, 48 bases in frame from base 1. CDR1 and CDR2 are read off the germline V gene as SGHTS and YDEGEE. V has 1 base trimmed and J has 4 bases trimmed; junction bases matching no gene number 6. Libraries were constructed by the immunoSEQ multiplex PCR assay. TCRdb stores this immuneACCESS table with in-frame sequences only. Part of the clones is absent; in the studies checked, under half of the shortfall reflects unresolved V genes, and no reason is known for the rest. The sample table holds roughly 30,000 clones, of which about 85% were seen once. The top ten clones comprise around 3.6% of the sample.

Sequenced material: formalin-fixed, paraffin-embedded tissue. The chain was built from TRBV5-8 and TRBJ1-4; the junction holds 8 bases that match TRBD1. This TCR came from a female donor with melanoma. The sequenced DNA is TGTGCCAGCAGCTTGTACGGACAGGGCGGTAATGAAAAACTGTTTTTT. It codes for CASSLYGQGGNEKLFF.